At least ten counts were recorded for the clone carrying this T cell receptor (beta chain). The target antigen is unknown. TCRdb ran MiXCR on the multiplex PCR reads and lists one entry per CDR3 protein. Of around 50,000 distinct CDR3 sequences detected, under 30% appear once; the ten largest clones hold approximately 8.2%. This sample is part of a study of breast tumors, draining lymph nodes, adjacent tissues. Study-level findings and limits: Tumor repertoires ranked between lymph nodes and nontumor tissue in diversity, with V and J gene preferences. The data were judged consistent with most tumor T cells coming from lymph node and expanding in tumor. Data only fit, rather than demonstrated, lymph node origin of most tumor T cells. Luminal-like breast cancer showed significantly higher tumor–nontumor repertoire similarity than basal-like.

J was trimmed by 4 bases and V by 3 bases; bases with no gene match: 8. In germline, CDR1 is KGHSH, CDR2 LQKENI. The CDR3 has 16 amino acids. This chain links TRBV18 with TRBJ2-7; 11 nucleotides line up with TRBD1. This sequence originates from a female donor with breast cancer. Some clones in this sample may be carry-over from other donors' samples. The specimen was breast tumor tissue. CDR3: CASSPTIGTGGYEQYF. For the CDR3, the DNA is TGTGCCAGCTCACCGACGATCGGGACAGGGGGGTACGAGCAGTACTTC.